This T cell receptor beta chain was identified during a study of blood T cell repertoires in COVID-19. Overall study context: Specimens from acute and convalescent COVID-19 originated in the United States, Italy and Spain. Sources were T cells, B-cell-depleted T cells, or PBMCs; the material itself was cDNA or gDNA.

Germline values: CDR1 MNHNS, CDR2 SASEGT. This CDR3 has 16 residues. The V and J ends lost 2 bases and 8 bases, in that order; junction bases with no gene match: 8. Method: immunoSEQ multiplex PCR; TCRdb's copy keeps in-frame clones and lacks some. The table has roughly 110,000 clones, approximately 88% seen once. The chain uses TRBV6-1 and TRBJ1-6, with TRBD1 matching over 8 bases. The sample was peripheral blood. This clonotype originated in a man in his fifties or sixties with active or convalescent COVID-19. The CDR3 coding sequence is TGTGCCAGCAGTGAAATGACAGGGGCAACGTATTCACCCCTCCACTTT. Amino acids: CASSEMTGATYSPLHF.